This T cell receptor (beta chain) was sequenced in a study of immune evolution from preneoplasia to lung adenocarcinoma. General study results and limits: From normal lung to invasive adenocarcinoma, top clone frequencies appeared to decrease. Clonality was highest in normal lung, lower in later-stage lesions apparently.

Produced via immunoSEQ multiplex PCR; TCRdb's table is partial and in-frame only. In the table there are around 2,900 clones, more than 75% of which are singletons. Concerning this clone itself: Its antigen is undetermined.

CDR1 is MNHNY and CDR2 is SVGAGI in the germline V gene (reference sequence). The germline V and J ends were trimmed by 7 bases and 6 bases, with 14 bases remaining between them. This CDR3 region has 13 residues. The V call is TRBV6-6, the J call TRBJ2-3; D is perhaps TRBD1 (6 bases). Material: FFPE adjacent normal lung tissue. This receptor was taken from a person aged 60 to 85 with lung adenocarcinoma. The CDR3 region has the DNA TGTGCCAGCATGGACAGCTCCCTGGATACGCAGTATTTT. It codes for CASMDSSLDTQYF.